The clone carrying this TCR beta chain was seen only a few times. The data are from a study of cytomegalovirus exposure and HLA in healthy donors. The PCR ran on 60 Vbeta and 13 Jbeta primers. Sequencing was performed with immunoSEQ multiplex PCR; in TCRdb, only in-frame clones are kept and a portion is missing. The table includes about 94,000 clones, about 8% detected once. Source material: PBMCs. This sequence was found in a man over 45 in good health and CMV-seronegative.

The CDR3 region is CASSPGQGKSPLHF. The CDR3 nucleotides are TGTGCCAGCAGCCCGGGACAGGGGAAATCACCCCTCCACTTT. V gene TRBV5-4 combines with J gene TRBJ1-6, with TRBD1 matching over 10 bases. Germline V gene sequence: CDR1 SGHNT, CDR2 YYREEE (reference sequence). The CDR3 extends over 14 amino acids. The J segment lost 10 bases and the V segment lost 4 bases, leaving 5 bases of the junction unmatched.